This T cell receptor beta chain was identified in a study of Ad26.COV2.S vaccination and SARS-CoV-2 variants. As for the study in general: The Ad26.COV2.S arm of the COV1001 trial was where the donor was placed. Study results and caveats: Possible underestimation of total T cell responses by the TCR breadth and depth analyses was noted.

Treatment meaning: about 20 received Ad26.COV2.S at low or high dose, single or two shots; about 5 received placebo; per-sample allocation not given. Samples came from day 63 after the first vaccine or placebo injection. An Ad26 vector expressing Wuhan-strain SARS-CoV-2 spike constituted the vaccine. Sequencing used immunoSEQ multiplex PCR; TCRdb keeps in-frame clones, though not all of them. The repertoire holds about 440,000 clones, with roughly 88% as singletons. Turning to this clone: Its antigen is unidentified.

V lost 11 bases and J lost 1, with 9 bases in between. In germline, CDR1 is MDHEN, CDR2 SYDVKM. There are 12 residues in the CDR3. The source was peripheral blood, collected in a trial of Ad26.COV2.S vaccine versus placebo. V usage is TRBV28 and J usage is TRBJ1-5; D is ambiguous. This receptor was obtained from a person aged 18-60 years who received the Ad26.COV2.S COVID-19 vaccine or a placebo. The CDR3 here is CAAEDSNQPQHF. The CDR3 DNA is TGTGCCGCGGAGGACAGCAATCAGCCCCAGCATTTT. The full variable domain, its missing parts supplied by reference TRBV28 and TRBJ1-5, is DVKVTQSSRYLVKRTGEKVFLECVQDMDHENMFWYRQDPGLGLRLIYFSYDVKMKEKGDIPEGYSVSREKKERFSLILESASTNQTSMYLCAAEDSNQPQHFGDGTRLSIL.